The 10 T cell receptor beta chains below were found in one sample sequenced in a study of radiotherapy plus CTLA-4 blockade in lung cancer. Measured with immunoSEQ multiplex PCR; TCRdb has only the in-frame clones, and not every one. The sample includes around 110,000 clones, roughly 77% seen only once; the top ten take roughly 3.3%. Source: peripheral blood, taken from a patient treated with radiotherapy plus ipilimumab. These receptors were collected from a human donor with non-small cell lung cancer that progressed on radiotherapy plus ipilimumab. Some clones in this sample may be carry-over from other donors' samples.

This clone has just one count. The chain is built from TRBV19 and TRBJ1-1; D is ambiguous. The CDR3 covers 13 residues. Germline V gene data show CDR1 as LNHDA and CDR2 as SQIVND (reference sequence). The V end lost 4 bases, the J end lost 4 bases, and 10 bases lay between the germline ends. Here the CDR3 DNA reads TGTGCCAGTAGTACCGTTTCAGGCACTGAAGCTTTCTTT. Protein sequence: CASSTVSGTEAFF.

This clone came up once. V gene TRBV7-3 combines with J gene TRBJ1-4; possibly TRBD1 for D (5 bases). CDR1 is SGHTA, CDR2 FQGTGA, per germline. The CDR3 covers 13 residues. The ends were cut back, 2 bases at V and 8 bases at J, with 9 bases in the middle. CDR3 protein: CASSLVGGEKLFF. CDR3 coding DNA: TGTGCCAGCAGCTTAGTGGGGGGAGAAAAACTGTTTTTT.

This rearrangement joins TRBV4-1 to TRBJ2-4, with 8 positions matching TRBD2. The CDR3 contains 15 residues. CDR1 and CDR2 from the germline V gene are MGHRA and YSYEKL. Germline trimming cut 1 base from V and 5 bases from J; bases unmatched to any gene: 4. The CDR3 DNA is TGCGCCAGCAGCCAAGTTGCGGGAGGCGAAAACATTCAGTACTTC. Its protein is CASSQVAGGENIQYF.

J is TRBJ2-7 and V is TRBV28; D gene uncertain. Looked up from germline, CDR1 is MDHEN and CDR2 is SYDVKM. V shed 6 bases and J shed 3 bases, with 6 bases lying between them. CDR3 length: 11 amino acids. CDR3 in amino acids: CASSLRYEQYF. The CDR3 DNA sequence: TGTGCCAGCAGCCTACGCTACGAGCAGTACTTC. Full variable domain (outside the CDR3, taken from reference TRBV28 and TRBJ2-7): DVKVTQSSRYLVKRTGEKVFLECVQDMDHENMFWYRQDPGLGLRLIYFSYDVKMKEKGDIPEGYSVSREKKERFSLILESASTNQTSMYLCASSLRYEQYFGPGTRLTVT.

This clone was seen a few times. The J gene is TRBJ1-1, the V gene TRBV5-1, with D unclear. V gave up 0 bases and J gave up 0 bases, with 9 bases separating them. CDR3 length: 15 residues. Per the germline V gene, CDR1 is SGHRS and CDR2 is YFSETQ. The CDR3 coding sequence is TGCGCCAGCAGCTTGGATGGGCCTATGAACACTGAAGCTTTCTTT. Translated, it gives CASSLDGPMNTEAFF.

Remarks on this clone: Other nucleotide sequences from this sample produce the same CDR3. The rearrangement uses TRBV4-3 and TRBJ2-1; 12 positions agree with TRBD2. Trimming cost V 3 bases and J 8 bases; bases outside gene matches: 14. CDR1 is LGHNA, CDR2 YSLEER, per germline. This CDR3 comprises 18 residues. The CDR3 DNA reads as TGCGCCAGCAGCCAGGGATTTGGACTAGCGGGGAAGTTACATGAGCAGTTCTTC. This translates into CASSQGFGLAGKLHEQFF.

The J gene is TRBJ1-1, the V gene TRBV6-5; D is perhaps TRBD1 (5 bases). Germline assignment: CDR1 MNHEY and CDR2 SVGAGI. Trimming stripped 1 base from V and 2 bases from J, with 11 bases between. This CDR3 has 15 residues. The CDR3 DNA sequence: TGTGCCAGCAGTTACTTGGCAGGGAAAAACACTGAAGCTTTCTTT. Translated, it gives CASSYLAGKNTEAFF.

This clone was seen once. The chain links TRBV7-6 to TRBJ2-5; D may be TRBD1 (6 bases). CDR1 and CDR2 from the germline V gene are SGHVS and FNYEAQ. The CDR3 consists of 16 residues. The V and J ends lost 1 base and 4 bases respectively, with 16 bases between them. The DNA for the CDR3 is TGTGCCAGCAGCTTAGTAGGGGGAAGGTTCATAGAGACCCAGTACTTC. Protein sequence: CASSLVGGRFIETQYF.

The chain couples TRBV27 to TRBJ2-1, with D unresolved. The CDR3 consists of 13 residues. Germline loops: CDR1 MNHEY, CDR2 SMNVEV (reference sequence). Trimming pared 6 bases from V and 3 bases from J, leaving 9 bases between. CDR3 sequence: CASSQILYNEQFF. DNA for the CDR3: TGTGCCAGCAGCCAAATTCTCTACAATGAGCAGTTCTTC.

This clone was recorded only once. This sequence joins TRBV5-1 and TRBJ2-1, with 9 bases lining up with TRBD2. This CDR3 contains 15 residues. Germline-derived CDR1 and CDR2 are SGHRS and YFSETQ. V lost 4 bases, J lost 5 bases, and 7 bases stayed unmatched. CDR3 sequence: CASSPLLAGNNEQFF. Written as DNA, the CDR3 is TGCGCCAGCAGCCCACTTCTAGCGGGGAACAATGAGCAGTTCTTC.